A single sample is the source of the 18 T cell receptor beta chains below, sequenced in a study of shared clonotypes between healthy human individuals. The protocol was immunoSEQ multiplex PCR, while the TCRdb copy is restricted to in-frame clones and leaves out a portion. The profile shows 2 million to 3 million clones, 90% to 95% of them singletons. Sequenced: naive CD4+ T cells from PBMCs. Subset here: CD45RA+ positively selected. These receptors were taken from a man younger than 35 in good health. Some clones in this sample may be carry-over from other donors' samples.

This CDR3 reads CATSREMTTGSNQPQHF. The CDR3 DNA sequence: TGTGCCACCAGCAGAGAAATGACTACAGGTTCCAATCAGCCCCAGCATTTT. The rearrangement uses TRBV15 and TRBJ1-5; a possible D gene is TRBD1 (5 bases). Deletions cut 0 bases from V and 3 bases from J, with 15 bases between. The CDR3 has 17 residues. Germline assignment: CDR1 LNHNV and CDR2 YYDKDF (reference sequence).

This sequence joins TRBV5-5 and TRBJ2-6; D unresolved. Germline loops: CDR1 SGHKS, CDR2 YYEKEE (reference sequence). Trimming cost V 5 bases and J 0 bases, with 6 bases left between them. CDR3 length: 14 amino acids. CDR3 loop: CASSGVSGANVLTF. CDR3 sequence (DNA): TGTGCCAGCAGTGGAGTCTCTGGGGCCAACGTCCTGACTTTC.

J is TRBJ2-7 and V is TRBV1; no check of the table's D call, TRBD2, against the DNA was made. TRBV1 has pseudogene status. The CDR3 has 8 residues. The CDR3 region has the DNA TGCACCCCCGGGGGGCAGTACTTC. Translation gives CTPGGQYF.

CDR3 region: CASRTFRQGEQYF. As DNA, the CDR3 is TGTGCCTCGCGAACCTTCCGTCAAGGCGAGCAGTACTTC. The chain combines TRBV30 with TRBJ2-7; D gene uncertain. The CDR3 extends over 13 amino acids. The V gene lost 7 bases and the J gene lost 6 bases, with 19 bases spanning the gap. Germline values: CDR1 GTSNPN, CDR2 SVGIG (reference sequence).

The chain couples TRBV5-1 to TRBJ2-2; 9 bases agree with TRBD2. V shed 1 base and J 7 bases; nucleotides not matched to a gene: 8. CDR1 and CDR2 from the germline V gene are SGHRS and YFSETQ. The length of the CDR3 is 16 residues. CDR3 protein: CASSLIAGVIGGELFF. In nucleotides, the CDR3 is TGCGCCAGCAGCTTGATAGCGGGAGTAATTGGCGGGGAGCTGTTTTTT.

The chain carries TRBV14 and TRBJ2-3; D is unclear. The CDR3 is 15 residues long. Trimming removed 4 bases at V and 2 bases at J, with 13 bases between. Germline-derived CDR1 and CDR2 are SGHDN and FVKESK. The CDR3 nucleotides read TGTGCCAGCAGCCCGATGCAGGAGTACACAGATACGCAGTATTTT. This codes for CASSPMQEYTDTQYF.

The chain uses TRBV5-1 and TRBJ2-6; no clear D. V was shortened by 2 bases and J by 2 bases, with 8 bases between the two germline ends. Germline V CDR1 and CDR2: SGHRS, YFSETQ. This CDR3 has 15 amino acids. The CDR3 reads CASSFKVTGANVLTF. The CDR3 nucleotides are TGCGCCAGCAGCTTTAAGGTTACTGGGGCCAACGTCCTGACTTTC.

Of note for this clone: Other DNA sequences within the sample encode an identical CDR3. This chain links TRBV5-1 with TRBJ2-2; D is possibly TRBD1 or TRBD2 (6 bases each). Between the trimmed V and J ends, which lost 4 bases and 2 bases, there was a span of 12 bases. The germline CDR1 and CDR2 sequences are SGHRS and YFSETQ. The CDR3 loop spans 15 amino acids. CDR3 bases: TGCGCCAGCAGCCCGCGGGACACCAACACCGGGGAGCTGTTTTTT. Translating gives CASSPRDTNTGELFF.

This chain uses TRBV7-8 with TRBJ2-7; 9 bases map to TRBD2. The CDR3 has 15 residues. V lost 1 base and J lost 2; bases outside the gene matches: 3. The germline gives CDR1 SGHVS, CDR2 FQNEAQ. The CDR3, as DNA: TGTGCCAGCAGCTTAGGTGCTAGCGGGACCTACGAGCAGTACTTC. This gives the protein CASSLGASGTYEQYF.

Only one count was recorded for this clone. The genes are TRBV7-2 and TRBJ2-3; D gene ambiguous. This CDR3 comprises 14 residues. CDR1 and CDR2 (germline): SGHTA, FQGNSA. V lost 3 bases, J lost 1 base, and 8 bases lay in between. The DNA of the CDR3 is TGTGCCAGCAGCTTTGGTGGCCGCACAGATACGCAGTATTTT. The encoded protein is CASSFGGRTDTQYF.

The V gene is TRBV5-1, the J gene TRBJ2-1; D is perhaps TRBD1 (5 bases). The CDR3 runs 15 residues. Germline V gene sequence: CDR1 SGHRS, CDR2 YFSETQ. Deletions cut 0 bases from V and 0 bases from J, with 7 bases between. The CDR3 reads CASSLGGYSYNEQFF. The CDR3 nucleotides read TGCGCCAGCAGCTTGGGGGGCTACTCCTACAATGAGCAGTTCTTC.

This chain connects TRBV7-2 to TRBJ2-5; D gene uncertain. This CDR3 contains 13 residues. Germline CDR1 and CDR2: SGHTA and FQGNSA. The V end was cut by 5 bases, the J end by 0 bases, with 7 bases between. The CDR3 sequence: CASSETYQETQYF. CDR3 coding DNA: TGTGCCAGCAGCGAAACGTACCAAGAGACCCAGTACTTC.

CDR3 in DNA: TGCGCCAGCAGCCAAGGGGATGTTCCCACCGGGGAGCTGTTTTTT. Protein product: CASSQGDVPTGELFF. The chain is built from TRBV4-3 and TRBJ2-2; D not resolved. Germline V gives CDR1 LGHNA, CDR2 YSLEER. Trimming took off 1 base at V and 4 bases at J, with 10 bases between the two ends. The CDR3 sequence is 15 residues long.

The chain joins TRBV5-1 to TRBJ2-5; D not resolved. The CDR3 loop spans 13 amino acids. In germline, CDR1 is SGHRS, CDR2 YFSETQ. Trimming left V 4 bases short and J 4 bases short, with 11 bases between. CDR3 nucleotide sequence: TGCGCCAGCAGCCTACTACATAGAGAGACCCAGTACTTC. As protein: CASSLLHRETQYF.

This chain joins TRBV21-1 and TRBJ1-2. TRBV21-1 is tagged as a pseudogene. The CDR3 extends over 15 amino acids. The CDR3 sequence is CASSKAARNNYGYTF. CDR3 DNA: TGTGCCAGCAGCAAAGCGGCGAGAAATAACTATGGCTACACCTTC.

V gene TRBV7-3 combines with J gene TRBJ2-1; 9 bases line up with TRBD2. V dropped 3 bases and J dropped 5; count of bases not matched to a gene: 14. The germline CDR1 and CDR2 sequences are SGHTA and FQGTGA. The CDR3 runs to 18 residues. CDR3 nucleotide sequence: TGTGCCAGCAGCTTTTTTCCCATAGGGGCTAGCGGGAACAATGAGCAGTTCTTC. Amino acids: CASSFFPIGASGNNEQFF.

J is TRBJ2-2 and V is TRBV19, with 11 positions matching TRBD2. This CDR3 is built from 18 residues. Germline CDR1 is LNHDA and CDR2 is SQIVND (reference sequence). V dropped 5 bases and J dropped 3; count of bases not matched to a gene: 11. The CDR3: CASSSQGPSGRYTGELFF. For the CDR3, the DNA is TGTGCCAGTAGTTCCCAGGGCCCTAGCGGGAGGTACACCGGGGAGCTGTTTTTT.

The chain links TRBV7-8 to TRBJ1-2; unclear D gene. V was pared by 4 bases and J by 1 base, with 7 bases between. The CDR3 runs 13 residues. Looked up from germline, CDR1 is SGHVS and CDR2 is FQNEAQ. The DNA for the CDR3 is TGTGCCAGCAGCTCTGGACGTAACTATGGCTACACCTTC. As protein: CASSSGRNYGYTF.